This TCR beta chain was captured in a study of monozygotic twins with inflammatory bowel disease. Overall study findings and caveats: Twin pairs that were concordant did not differ from discordant pairs in repertoire similarity, possibly from limited power. Differing immunosuppressive treatments may have added variability to patient repertoires. Especially where disease activity was present, IBD patients had fewer clonotypes in common with others than healthy twins did. Among IBD patients, TCRbeta diversity (inverse Simpson) was lower than in healthy co-twins.

CDR1 and CDR2 (germline): SGHVS, FNYEAQ. This CDR3 is 14 amino acids long. Details on this clonotype: Its antigen is undetermined.

TCRdb reanalyzed the 5' RACE reads and collapses them to one entry per CDR3 protein, without DNA. The sample includes approximately 420,000 distinct CDR3 sequences. The sequence derives from a human donor with ulcerative colitis or Crohn's disease, or a healthy co-twin of an affected twin (not recorded which). This chain links TRBV7-6 with TRBJ2-1; TCRdb designates TRBD2, a call that cannot be tested without DNA. Sequences were obtained from blood. CDR3 region: CASSHRLAGNEQFF.